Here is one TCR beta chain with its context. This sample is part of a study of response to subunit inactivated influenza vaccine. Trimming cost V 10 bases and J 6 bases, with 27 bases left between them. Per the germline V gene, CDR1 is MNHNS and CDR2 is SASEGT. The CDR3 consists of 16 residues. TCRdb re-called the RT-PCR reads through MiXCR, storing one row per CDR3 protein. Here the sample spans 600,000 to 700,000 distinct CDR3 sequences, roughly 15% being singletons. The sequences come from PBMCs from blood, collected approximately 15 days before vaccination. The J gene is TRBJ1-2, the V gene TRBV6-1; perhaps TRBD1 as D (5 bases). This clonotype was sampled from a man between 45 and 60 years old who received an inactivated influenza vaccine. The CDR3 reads CAIGSGEVIGTDGYTF. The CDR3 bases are TGTGCCATAGGATCCGGAGAAGTGATAGGGACTGATGGCTACACCTTC.